The 9 T cell receptor beta chains listed next were all sequenced from one sample in a study of CD8 T cells in ankylosing spondylitis. General study points: In ankylosing spondylitis blood, a motif of eight highly homologous TCR beta variants appeared characteristic.

TCRdb analysed the 5' RACE reads with MiXCR anew, one entry per CDR3 protein. The repertoire holds some 400,000 distinct CDR3 sequences, about a fifth seen once, with about 16% in the top ten. For these receptors, no antigen is known. The sample was blood, either unsorted or a sorted T cell fraction (not recorded which). The receptors originated from a male donor with ankylosing spondylitis.

CDR3 protein: CASSYGTGSDEQYF. The DNA for the CDR3 is TGTGCCAGCAGCTACGGGACAGGGTCCGACGAGCAGTACTTC. J is TRBJ2-7 and V is TRBV7-2; 9 nucleotides match TRBD1. The CDR3 totals 14 residues. Losses at the gene ends were 4 bases for V and 5 bases for J; bases not matched to a gene: 6. In germline, CDR1 is SGHTA, CDR2 FQGNSA.

This clonotype has a handful of counts. The chain combines TRBV6-1 with TRBJ2-2, with D perhaps TRBD1 or TRBD2 (5 bases each). V lost 5 bases and J 0 bases, leaving 13 bases between the germline ends. This CDR3 region has 16 residues. Germline V gene data show CDR1 as MNHNS and CDR2 as SASEGT. CDR3 DNA sequence: TGTGCCAGCAGTCATACCGGGGCCTCGAACACCGGGGAGCTGTTTTTT. Translating it yields CASSHTGASNTGELFF.

The V and J genes are TRBV29-1 and TRBJ2-5; TRBD2 aligns across 16 bases. Germline assignment: CDR1 SQVTM and CDR2 ANQGSEA. After removal of 2 bases from V and 5 bases from J, the junction contained 5 bases not matched to a gene. This CDR3 spans 16 amino acids. The CDR3 is CSVEPPGLAGGETQYF. The CDR3 nucleotides read TGCAGCGTTGAACCACCGGGACTAGCGGGAGGGGAGACCCAGTACTTC. Based on the CDR3 plus reference TRBV29-1 and TRBJ2-5, the full variable domain is SAVISQKPSRDICQRGTSLTIQCQVDSQVTMMFWYRQQPGQSLTLIATANQGSEATYESGFVIDKFPISRPNLTFSTLTVSNMSPEDSSIYLCSVEPPGLAGGETQYFGPGTRLLVL.

This clonotype showed up just a few times. The V call is TRBV5-1, the J call TRBJ2-1; 8 bases map to TRBD2. The CDR3 spans 16 residues. After removal of 3 bases from V and 9 bases from J, the junction contained 14 bases not matched to a gene. CDR1 and CDR2 from the germline V gene are SGHRS and YFSETQ. CDR3 region: CASSSGFAGGSSEQFF. In DNA, the CDR3 is TGCGCCAGCAGCTCCGGGTTTGCGGGAGGATCAAGTGAGCAGTTCTTC.

The rearrangement joins TRBV6-2 or TRBV6-3 to TRBJ2-7; no clear D. The CDR3 has 15 amino acids. Germline-derived CDR1 and CDR2 are MNHEY and SVGEGT. The V end was cut by 6 bases, the J end by 1 base, with 16 bases between. This CDR3 reads CASSYGRPPSYEQYF. CDR3 coding DNA: TGTGCCAGCAGCTACGGGCGGCCCCCGTCCTACGAGCAGTACTTC.

The rearrangement uses TRBV11-2 and TRBJ1-4; 9 positions match TRBD1. The CDR3 consists of 16 residues. Germline trimming cut 4 bases from V and 7 bases from J; bases unmatched to any gene: 10. The germline V gene has CDR1 SGHAT and CDR2 FQNNGV. The CDR3 DNA sequence: TGTGCCAGCAGCTCAACTCGGCCGGACAGGGGTGAAAAACTGTTTTTT. This codes for CASSSTRPDRGEKLFF.

This clonotype has a single count. This chain uses TRBV3-1 with TRBJ1-5; a weak D match, TRBD1 (5 bases). The germline gives CDR1 LGHDT, CDR2 YNNKEL (reference sequence). CDR3 length: 13 residues. Trimming took off 2 bases at V and 6 bases at J, with 8 bases between the two ends. The CDR3 protein is CASSQQGFQPQHF. CDR3 sequence (DNA): TGTGCCAGCAGCCAACAGGGTTTTCAGCCCCAGCATTTT.

The rearrangement uses TRBV12-3 or TRBV12-4 and TRBJ2-5, with 11 bases aligning to TRBD2. After removal of 0 bases from V and 4 bases from J, the junction contained 7 bases not matched to a gene. There are 17 residues in the CDR3. In DNA, the CDR3 is TGTGCCAGCAGTTTAGCAATTGGGCTAGCGGGAGGAGAGACCCAGTACTTC. Its translation is CASSLAIGLAGGETQYF.

This chain joins TRBV12-3 or TRBV12-4 and TRBJ1-3; D remains ambiguous. The CDR3 length is 15 residues. The V end was cut by 2 bases, the J end by 0 bases, with 8 bases between. CDR3 nucleotides: TGTGCCAGCAGTTTAATAACGGTCTCTGGAAACACCATATATTTT. Encoded protein: CASSLITVSGNTIYF.